The rows below give T cell receptor beta chains drawn from one sample of a study of T-cell reconstitution after alpha-beta-depleted transplantation in children. TCRdb passed the PCR reads through MiXCR, listing each CDR3 protein once. The sample includes 450,000 to 600,000 distinct CDR3 sequences, about 31% seen only once; the top ten take roughly 2.5%. The specimen comprised PBMCs from the stem cell graft donor, sampled from the stem cell graft. The receptor set was obtained from a human donor who donated a stem cell graft to a child with aplastic anemia. Both conserved end residues are part of each CDR3. The order of the fields is clone size, V gene, J gene, D gene, CDR3 protein, CDR3 DNA. The D gene is left open where the match is weak. Size is omitted from some rows. Given values are once, few, many or a class for expanded clones.

.	TRBV25-1	TRBJ2-5	.	CASSEFAETQYF	TGTGCCAGCAGTGAGTTTGCAGAGACCCAGTACTTC
.	TRBV29-1	TRBJ2-7	.	CSDKSRVADSSYEQYF	TGCAGCGACAAGTCTAGAGTAGCGGATAGCTCCTACGAGCAGTACTTC
few	TRBV29-1	TRBJ1-1	.	CSVEDQMGTEAFF	TGCAGCGTTGAAGACCAAATGGGGACTGAAGCTTTCTTT
.	TRBV4-2	TRBJ2-2	TRBD2	CASSQAAGGLVGNTGELFF	TGTGCCAGCAGCCAAGCAGCGGGAGGGCTCGTGGGGAACACCGGGGAGCTGTTTTTT
few	TRBV4-2	TRBJ2-3	TRBD2	CASSPGGSDTQYF	TGTGCCAGCAGCCCGGGGGGGTCAGATACGCAGTATTTT
.	TRBV7-3	TRBJ2-1	.	CASSLTGLPNEQFF	TGTGCCAGCAGCTTAACGGGACTTCCCAATGAGCAGTTCTTC
many	TRBV12-3/TRBV12-4	TRBJ1-1	TRBD1	CASVPRWDSMNTEAFF	TGTGCCAGCGTGCCCCGGTGGGACAGCATGAACACTGAAGCTTTCTTT
few	TRBV29-1	TRBJ1-1	.	CSVERQLNTEAFF	TGCAGCGTCGAACGACAGTTGAACACTGAAGCTTTCTTT
few	TRBV20-1	TRBJ2-7	.	CSAHLDTPFPYEQYF	TGCAGTGCTCATCTTGACACTCCATTTCCCTACGAGCAGTACTTC
few	TRBV21-1	TRBJ2-1	.	CASSKRLAENNEQFF	TGTGCCAGCAGCAAACGACTAGCGGAAAACAATGAGCAGTTCTTC
once	TRBV11-1	TRBJ1-1	TRBD1	CASSINRGENTEAFF	TGTGCCAGCAGCATAAACAGGGGCGAGAACACTGAAGCTTTCTTT
.	TRBV9	TRBJ2-1	TRBD2	CASSPRLASGKIYNEQFF	TGTGCCAGCAGCCCCCGCCTAGCTAGCGGGAAGATCTACAATGAGCAGTTCTTC
once	TRBV24-1	TRBJ1-5	.	CATSGGTPNQPQHF	TGTGCCACCAGTGGTGGAACACCCAATCAGCCCCAGCATTTT
.	TRBV18	TRBJ1-3	.	CASSPASPGNTIYF	TGTGCCAGCTCACCAGCCAGTCCAGGAAACACCATATATTTT
.	TRBV7-8	TRBJ2-7	.	CASSLARIGGDPYEQYF	TGTGCCAGCAGCTTAGCGAGGATCGGGGGAGACCCCTACGAGCAGTACTTC
.	TRBV7-3	TRBJ2-3	TRBD2	CASSPRGLAGGTDTQYF	TGTGCCAGCAGCCCACGGGGACTAGCGGGAGGAACAGATACGCAGTATTTT
.	TRBV20-1	TRBJ2-1	.	CSARSIETYNEQFF	TGCAGTGCTAGGAGCATAGAGACCTACAATGAGCAGTTCTTC
.	TRBV12-3/TRBV12-4	TRBJ2-1	.	CASSLEGQPRNEQFF	TGTGCCAGCAGTTTAGAGGGTCAACCCCGAAATGAGCAGTTCTTC
.	TRBV10-3	TRBJ2-1	.	CAISESGGNAYNEQFF	TGTGCCATCAGTGAGTCCGGCGGGAATGCCTACAATGAGCAGTTCTTC